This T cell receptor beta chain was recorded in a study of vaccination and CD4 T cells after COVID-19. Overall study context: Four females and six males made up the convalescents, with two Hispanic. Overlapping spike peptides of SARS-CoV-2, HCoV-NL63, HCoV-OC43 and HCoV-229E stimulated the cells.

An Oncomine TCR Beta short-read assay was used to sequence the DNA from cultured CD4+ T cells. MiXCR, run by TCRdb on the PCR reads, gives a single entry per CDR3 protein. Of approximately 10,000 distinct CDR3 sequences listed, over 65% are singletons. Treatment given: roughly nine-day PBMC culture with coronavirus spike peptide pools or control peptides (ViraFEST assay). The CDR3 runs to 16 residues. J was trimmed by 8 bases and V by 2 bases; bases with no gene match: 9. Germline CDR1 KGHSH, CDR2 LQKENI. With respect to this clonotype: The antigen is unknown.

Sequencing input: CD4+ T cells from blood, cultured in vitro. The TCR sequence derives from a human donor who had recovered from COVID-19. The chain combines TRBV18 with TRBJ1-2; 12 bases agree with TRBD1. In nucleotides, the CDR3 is TGTGCCAGCTCACCATCGGTGGGACAGGGGGCGCAGGGCTACACCTTC. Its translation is CASSPSVGQGAQGYTF.